This T cell receptor (beta chain) was identified during a study of CD8 T cells in Susac syndrome. Study-wide context: Patients with Susac syndrome were therapy-naive, on corticosteroids, or on intravenous immunoglobulin alone at the time that blood was drawn.

The authors negatively isolated CD8+ and CD4+ T cells and FACS-enriched TEMRA cells. Reverse transcription of about 0.45 to 1 ug RNA was carried out with random hexamers. Using its own MiXCR run on the immunoSEQ multiplex PCR reads, TCRdb lists one record per CDR3 protein. The data show around 230,000 distinct CDR3 sequences, around 96% seen once. V gave up 7 bases and J gave up 3 bases, with 11 bases separating them. The CDR3 totals 12 residues. Germline CDR1 reads SQVTM; CDR2 reads ANQGSEA. The V call is TRBV29-1, the J call TRBJ2-3; possibly TRBD2 for D (5 bases). Sequencing was performed on CD4+ T cells from PBMCs. This TCR was recovered from a human donor with Susac syndrome. The CDR3 here is CSAERETDTQYF. The DNA of the CDR3 is TGCAGCGCCGAGAGGGAAACAGATACGCAGTATTTT.